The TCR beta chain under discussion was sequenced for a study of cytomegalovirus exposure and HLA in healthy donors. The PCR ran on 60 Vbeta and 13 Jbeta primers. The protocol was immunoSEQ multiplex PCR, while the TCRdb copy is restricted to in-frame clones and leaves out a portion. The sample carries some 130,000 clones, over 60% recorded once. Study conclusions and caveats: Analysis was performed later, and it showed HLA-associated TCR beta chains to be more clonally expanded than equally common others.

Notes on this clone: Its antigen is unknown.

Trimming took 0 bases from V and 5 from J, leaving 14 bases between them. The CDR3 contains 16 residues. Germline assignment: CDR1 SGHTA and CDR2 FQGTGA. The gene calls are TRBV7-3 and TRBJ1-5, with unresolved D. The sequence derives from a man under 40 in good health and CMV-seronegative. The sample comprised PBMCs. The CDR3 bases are TGTGCCAGCAGCTTAACAACGTCGAGGGAACATCAGCCCCAGCATTTT. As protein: CASSLTTSREHQPQHF.